This entry lists 10 T cell receptor beta chains sequenced from one sample in a study of cytomegalovirus exposure and HLA in healthy donors. This PCR relied on a set of 60 Vbeta primers and 13 Jbeta primers. Libraries were prepared by immunoSEQ multiplex PCR; TCRdb keeps only in-frame clonotypes and omits some of them. Of about 200,000 clones detected, roughly 13% appear once; the ten largest clones hold approximately 8.3%. Specimen: PBMCs. Receptors originate from a man aged 45-60 years in good health and CMV-seropositive.

This clone was seen a handful of times. The V call is TRBV30, the J call TRBJ1-5; weak D call: TRBD1 (5 bases). CDR1 is GTSNPN, CDR2 SVGIG, per germline (reference sequence). The CDR3 consists of 14 residues. The V and J ends lost 7 bases and 1 base respectively, with 14 bases between them. CDR3: CAFSSDRSNQPQHF. In nucleotides, the CDR3 is TGTGCCTTCTCCTCTGACAGAAGCAATCAGCCCCAGCATTTT.

The chain joins TRBV6-1 to TRBJ2-1; a possible D gene is TRBD2 (6 bases). V was shortened by 1 base and J by 3 bases, with 10 bases between the two germline ends. The CDR3 covers 15 residues. The V gene's germline CDR1 is MNHNS and CDR2 SASEGT. This chain's CDR3 is CASSEGSSDYNEQFF. DNA of the CDR3: TGTGCCAGCAGTGAAGGCTCTAGCGACTACAATGAGCAGTTCTTC.

The sample holds a few counts of this clone. This sequence joins TRBV9 and TRBJ1-1; 9 positions match TRBD1. CDR1 and CDR2 (germline): SGDLS, YYNGEE. V was pared by 4 bases and J by 4 bases, with 8 bases of the junction left unmatched. The CDR3 runs 15 residues. CDR3 sequence: CASSITDRGATEAFF. In nucleotides, the CDR3 is TGTGCCAGCAGCATAACGGACAGGGGAGCCACTGAAGCTTTCTTT. Looking up the rest from reference TRBV9 and TRBJ1-1 gives the full variable domain: DSGVTQTPKHLITATGQRVTLRCSPRSGDLSVYWYQQSLDQGLQFLIQYYNGEERAKGNILERFSAQQFPDLHSELNLSSLELGDSALYFCASSITDRGATEAFFGQGTRLTVV.

This clone was counted between two and nine times. As DNA, the CDR3 is TGTGCCAGCAGCTTAAGTGGGGGGAGCTACGAGCAGTACTTC. Amino acid sequence: CASSLSGGSYEQYF. This chain links TRBV7-9 with TRBJ2-7; D might be TRBD2 (6 bases). Per the germline V gene, CDR1 is SEHNR and CDR2 is FQNEAQ (reference sequence). The CDR3 consists of 14 residues. The V gene lost 2 bases and the J gene lost 3 bases, with 11 bases spanning the gap.

The V call is TRBV25-1, the J call TRBJ1-3; D is unclear. V was clipped by 0 bases and J by 0 bases, with 12 bases between them. This CDR3 region has 17 residues. The germline V gene has CDR1 MGHDK and CDR2 SYGVNS. The CDR3 DNA follows: TGTGCCAGCAGTGAATATGGGCATCCGAGCTCTGGAAACACCATATATTTT. It is translated as CASSEYGHPSSGNTIYF.

The chain couples TRBV5-6 to TRBJ1-6; D gene unclear. This CDR3 region has 15 residues. V was shortened by 4 bases and J by 5 bases, with 13 bases between the two germline ends. Germline lookup yields CDR1 SGHDT and CDR2 YYEEEE. The CDR3 spells CASSPTRVNNSPLHF. The CDR3, as DNA: TGTGCCAGCAGCCCGACGCGGGTGAATAATTCACCCCTCCACTTT.

The rearrangement uses TRBV7-2 and TRBJ2-5; 7 bases agree with TRBD1. The CDR3 has 16 residues. The V gene end was trimmed by 5 bases and the J gene end by 4 bases; junction bases not matched to a gene: 13. Germline CDR1 SGHTA, CDR2 FQGNSA. The DNA for the CDR3 is TGTGCCAGCAGCCCTAAGGGGGCGCCCCGTCGAGAGACCCAGTACTTC. Its translation: CASSPKGAPRRETQYF. The full variable domain, rest sourced from reference TRBV7-2 and TRBJ2-5, is GAGVSQSPSNKVTEKGKDVELRCDPISGHTALYWYRQSLGQGLEFLIYFQGNSAPDKSGLPSDRFSAERTGGSVSTLTIQRTQQEDSAVYLCASSPKGAPRRETQYFGPGTRLLVL.

The sample holds a few counts of this clone. The chain recombines TRBV25-1 with TRBJ1-6; D perhaps matches TRBD1 (5 bases). The ends were cut back, 7 bases at V and 6 bases at J, with 19 bases in the middle. CDR1 is MGHDK and CDR2 is SYGVNS in the germline V gene. The CDR3 has 16 amino acids. CDR3 in DNA: TGTGCCAGCACGGGGAGTGGGGGAGGAGGTAATTCACCCCTCCACTTT. Its translation: CASTGSGGGGNSPLHF. Based on the CDR3 plus reference TRBV25-1 and TRBJ1-6, the full variable domain is EADIYQTPRYLVIGTGKKITLECSQTMGHDKMYWYQQDPGMELHLIHYSYGVNSTEKGDLSSESTVSRIRTEHFPLTLESARPSHTSQYLCASTGSGGGGNSPLHFGNGTRLTVT.

The gene calls are TRBV21-1 and TRBJ2-2; the table's D call TRBD2 went unverified against the DNA. TRBV21-1 is an annotated pseudogene. The CDR3 spans 13 residues. The CDR3 sequence: CASSHSGTGELFF. The DNA for the CDR3 is TGTGCCAGCAGCCATTCGGGGACCGGGGAGCTGTTTTTT.

This clone was found a few times. One junction end does not reproduce the germline sequence, and a read error may be involved. This chain uses TRBV6-6 with TRBJ1-1, with D possibly TRBD1 on 6 matching bases. Germline CDR1 and CDR2: MNHNY and SVGAGI (reference sequence). The CDR3 covers 15 residues. CDR3 amino acids: CASSNSKGVETEAFF. The CDR3 region has the DNA TGTGCCAGCAGTAACTCCAAGGGGGTCGAGACTGAAGCTTTCTTT.